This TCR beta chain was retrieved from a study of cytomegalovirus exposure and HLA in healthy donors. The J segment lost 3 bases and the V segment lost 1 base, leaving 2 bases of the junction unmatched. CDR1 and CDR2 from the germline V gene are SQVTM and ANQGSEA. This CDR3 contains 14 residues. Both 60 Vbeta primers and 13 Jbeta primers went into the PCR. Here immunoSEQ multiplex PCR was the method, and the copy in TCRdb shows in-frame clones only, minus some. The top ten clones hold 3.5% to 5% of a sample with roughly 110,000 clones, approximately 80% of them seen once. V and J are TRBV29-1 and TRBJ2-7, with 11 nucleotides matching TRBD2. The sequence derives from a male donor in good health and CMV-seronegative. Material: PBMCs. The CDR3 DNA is TGCAGCGTTGAAGGACTAGCGGGAATCTACGAGCAGTACTTC. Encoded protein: CSVEGLAGIYEQYF.